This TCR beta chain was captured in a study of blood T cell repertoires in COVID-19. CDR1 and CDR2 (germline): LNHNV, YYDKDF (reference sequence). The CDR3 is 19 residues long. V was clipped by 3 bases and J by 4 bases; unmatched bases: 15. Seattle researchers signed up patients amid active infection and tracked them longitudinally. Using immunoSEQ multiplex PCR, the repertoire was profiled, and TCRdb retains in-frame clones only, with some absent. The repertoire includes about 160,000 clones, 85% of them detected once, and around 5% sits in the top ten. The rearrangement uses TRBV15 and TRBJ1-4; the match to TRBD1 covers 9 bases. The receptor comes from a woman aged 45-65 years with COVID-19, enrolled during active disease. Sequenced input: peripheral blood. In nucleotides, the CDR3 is TGTGCCACCAGCAGTATTCGGAAATCCTGGACAGGGGATAATGAAAAACTGTTTTTT. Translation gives CATSSIRKSWTGDNEKLFF.